This record concerns one TCR beta chain sequence. This sample was taken from a study of blood T cell repertoires in COVID-19. Background on the study: Both acute and convalescent COVID-19 samples were obtained from the United States, Italy and Spain. PBMCs, B-cell-depleted T cells, or T cells were the source of the cDNA or gDNA that made up the material.

Original processing methods: Amplified reference gene primers provided the basis for estimating nucleated cell counts. Sequencing was performed with immunoSEQ multiplex PCR; in TCRdb, only in-frame clones are kept and a portion is missing. The V and J calls and the clone size are those of that table, but D and trimming were determined from the DNA. The sample lists about 42,000 clones, roughly nine tenths occurring once. With 1 base clipped from V and 4 bases from J, the junction kept 5 bases outside the gene matches. Germline CDR1 and CDR2: SGHRS and YFSETQ. The CDR3 runs to 15 residues. Sequenced input: peripheral blood. This TCR came from a man aged 45-60 years with active COVID-19. The rearrangement uses TRBV5-1 and TRBJ1-3; 7 nucleotides agree with TRBD1. CDR3: CASSLTGDGGNTIYF. CDR3 bases: TGCGCCAGCAGCTTGACAGGGGACGGGGGAAACACCATATATTTT.